Described below is a single TCR beta chain sequence and its context. This sample was taken from a study of Graves' ophthalmopathy and Graves' hyperthyroidism. TCR beta CDR3 regions were amplified from RNA transcripts. RT-PCR with HTBI primers came first, then second-round multiplex PCR. MiXCR was run by TCRdb on the multiplex PCR reads, yielding one entry per CDR3 protein. The table includes around 520,000 distinct CDR3 sequences, about 40% detected once. Sequenced input: peripheral blood or thyroid tissue (not recorded which). The TCR originated in an adult man with Graves' hyperthyroidism.

The CDR3 sequence: CSASVYNEQYF. In DNA, the CDR3 is TGCAGTGCTAGCGTTTACAATGAGCAGTACTTC. The V and J genes are TRBV20-1 and TRBJ2-7; no reliable D call. Per germline, CDR1 DFQATT and CDR2 SNEGSKA (reference sequence). Trimming pared 3 bases from V and 7 bases from J, leaving 10 bases between. This CDR3 has 11 residues.